This is a list of T cell receptor beta chains from one sample in a study of T cells after yellow fever vaccination. Each CDR3 protein gets one entry after TCRdb re-called the 5' RACE reads with MiXCR. The sample gives 450,000 to 550,000 distinct CDR3 sequences, 15% to 20% of which show up once; 14% is in the top ten. Sequenced material: PBMCs, taken 15 days after the yellow fever booster vaccination. Source of these receptors: a man aged 25 to 45 who received the YFV17D yellow fever vaccine. Each CDR3 is given with its conserved first and last residue. Only some rows state a clone size, as once, few, many or a class for expanded clones.

v_call | clone_size | cdr3_aa
TRBV5-1 | few | CASSFEGRNTGELFF
TRBV24-1 | - | CATSEAGGTGEQFF
TRBV19 | few | CASTPGLSNSPLHF
TRBV7-2 | few | CASSLGRRGETQYF
TRBV29-1 | - | CSVARDQGGTDTQYF
TRBV28 | - | CASSLGKTQYF
TRBV12-3/TRBV12-4 | - | CASTLGLQGGAGELFF
TRBV4-3 | few | CASSQDLGGIGQPQHF
TRBV20-1 | few | CSASATLGGADPWDTQYF
TRBV7-2 | few | CASSWTGTQETQYF
TRBV27 | once | CASSRYEGSGYQETQYF
TRBV24-1 | - | CATSGPGLAGGDTQYF
TRBV20-1 | few | CSARVSGRSQETQYF
TRBV10-3 | - | CAISEGTSSYEQYF
TRBV5-1 | few | CASSLGRDSYEQYF
TRBV28 | - | CASRATSKETQYF
TRBV5-5 | few | CASSPRQREEGNEQFF
TRBV3-1 | many | CASSVTGNNEQFF
TRBV18 | once | CASSPLQGTDDGYTF
TRBV3-1 | - | CASSHKGQPQHF
TRBV28 | many | CASSSIGQSSTDTQYF
TRBV12-3/TRBV12-4 | - | CASRSYTAPARNEAFF
TRBV6-5 | - | CASSFRGPQEKLFF
TRBV18 | many | CASAPQRSAGELFF
TRBV5-5 | - | CASSFLAGGKADTQYF
TRBV5-4 | few | CASSPRGGEETQYF
TRBV7-9 | - | CASTAGGTDTQYF
TRBV20-1 | few | CSARVVREQYF
TRBV27 | - | CASPRPAEAFF
TRBV7-2 | few | CASSLRDRVYEQYF
TRBV20-1 | - | CSLGQGWETQYF
TRBV7-6 | - | CASSRRGNTEAFF
TRBV20-1 | - | CSARAGIGEKLFF
TRBV28 | - | CASSYYRGPAYEQYF
TRBV20-1 | many | CSALEETQYF
TRBV20-1 | few | CSARDPTDIQETQYF
TRBV7-2 | - | CASSPGYTGELFF
TRBV23-1 | few | CASSQSRTGEDEQYF
TRBV12-3/TRBV12-4 | few | CASTRGSSYNEQFF
TRBV6-4 | - | CASSVMAAGDTGELFF
TRBV20-1 | once | CSAKSLAGNTDTQYF
TRBV20-1 | - | CSATSETQYF
TRBV7-9 | many | CASSRQGSYEQYF
TRBV4-3 | - | CASSQDPGLAGGQYF
TRBV29-1 | - | CSVGFEAGNEQFF
TRBV29-1 | - | CSVRPRVGEQYF
TRBV5-1 | few | CASSLAESSGLYEQYF
TRBV11-2 | few | CASSQGLTLEQYF
TRBV10-3 | - | CAIRLTSGSLTDTQYF
TRBV7-6 | many | CASSLREETQYF
TRBV20-1 | - | CSAREMTGAGYTF
TRBV5-1 | - | CASSLEGRADVNF
TRBV7-2 | - | CASSRDRGPYEQFF